The 12 T cell receptor beta chains below were found in one sample sequenced in a study of blood T cell repertoires in COVID-19. Profiling relied on immunoSEQ multiplex PCR, and the TCRdb table lists in-frame clones only, not all of them. In the table there are fewer than 250,000 clones, 70% to 90% of which are singletons. Source material: peripheral blood. Receptors originate from an older woman with acute or convalescent COVID-19.

This chain links TRBV19 with TRBJ2-1, with 9 bases aligning to TRBD2. The CDR3 extends over 15 amino acids. The V gene's germline CDR1 is LNHDA and CDR2 SQIVND (reference sequence). V lost 4 bases and J lost 8; bases outside the gene matches: 9. The CDR3 region has the DNA TGTGCCAGTAGTACCATAGCGGGGGCGCGATATGAGCAGTTCTTC. Amino acids: CASSTIAGARYEQFF.

The CDR3 DNA reads TGTGCCAGCAGTTTATTGGCTAGCGGGAGTCGGTCCACCGGGGAGCTGTTTTTT. Its protein is CASSLLASGSRSTGELFF. This chain connects TRBV27 to TRBJ2-2; 10 nucleotides line up with TRBD2. Germline CDR1 and CDR2: MNHEY and SMNVEV (reference sequence). The CDR3 runs 18 residues. The V gene end was trimmed by 1 base and the J gene end by 4 bases; junction bases not matched to a gene: 9.

The rearrangement links TRBV6-5 to TRBJ2-7, with D possibly matching TRBD1 (6 bases). The CDR3 is 15 amino acids. Germline loops: CDR1 MNHEY, CDR2 SVGAGI. The V end lost 6 bases, the J end lost 0 bases, and 15 bases lay between the germline ends. CDR3 DNA: TGTGCCAGCAGACGACCGGGACAAAGCTCCTACGAGCAGTACTTC. Translating it yields CASRRPGQSSYEQYF.

This clone appeared a single time. As DNA, the CDR3 is TGTGCCAGCAGCTCCAGACTAGCGGGAGTCAATGAGCAGTTCTTC. Translating it yields CASSSRLAGVNEQFF. The gene calls are TRBV11-2 and TRBJ2-1; 12 nucleotides match TRBD2. The CDR3 is made up of 15 amino acids. Germline CDR1 SGHAT, CDR2 FQNNGV. The junction had 4 bases not matched to a gene; V was cut back by 4 bases and J by 6 bases.

The chain is built from TRBV5-1 and TRBJ2-4, with 8 bases lining up with TRBD1. CDR1 and CDR2 (germline): SGHRS, YFSETQ. V shed 0 bases and J 3 bases; nucleotides not matched to a gene: 5. CDR3 size: 16 residues. The CDR3 loop is CASSLASGGYKNIQYF. The CDR3 nucleotides read TGCGCCAGCAGCTTGGCTTCAGGGGGCTACAAAAACATTCAGTACTTC. Filled out from reference TRBV5-1 and TRBJ2-4, the complete variable domain reads KAGVTQTPRYLIKTRGQQVTLSCSPISGHRSVSWYQQTPGQGLQFLFEYFSETQRNKGNFPGRFSGRQFSNSRSEMNVSTLELGDSALYLCASSLASGGYKNIQYFGAGTRLSVL.

This rearrangement joins TRBV7-2 to TRBJ1-1, with 7 bases fitting TRBD1. The germline CDR1 and CDR2 sequences are SGHTA and FQGNSA. The CDR3 is made up of 15 amino acids. The V and J ends lost 5 bases and 2 bases, in that order; junction bases with no gene match: 8. CDR3 loop: CASSLEGTANTEAFF. The CDR3 DNA follows: TGTGCCAGCAGCCTAGAGGGGACAGCCAACACTGAAGCTTTCTTT.

The rearrangement joins TRBV19 to TRBJ1-4; perhaps TRBD1 as D (5 bases). CDR1 and CDR2 (germline): LNHDA, SQIVND (reference sequence). V lost 7 bases and J lost 5, with 20 bases in between. The CDR3 is 16 amino acids. CDR3 sequence (DNA): TGTGCCAGTAACGGCAGATTGGGAGGGGTAAATGAAAAACTGTTTTTT. Translation gives CASNGRLGGVNEKLFF.

The CDR3 region has the DNA TGCGCCAGCCTCCAGGGGGCCTTGAACACTGAAGCTTTCTTT. Translated, it gives CASLQGALNTEAFF. The chain uses TRBV5-1 and TRBJ1-1; 8 nucleotides agree with TRBD1. Unmatched junction bases numbered 5, after V lost 7 bases and J lost 0 bases. This CDR3 has 14 amino acids. CDR1 and CDR2 from the germline V gene are SGHRS and YFSETQ.

The chain uses TRBV21-1 and TRBJ2-7; TRBD2 was called by the table and not checked on the DNA. TRBV21-1 is given as a pseudogene. CDR3 length: 15 residues. CDR3: CASSKMDGGTYEQYF. The DNA for the CDR3 is TGTGCCAGCAGCAAAATGGACGGCGGGACCTACGAGCAGTACTTC.

The chain links TRBV12-3 or TRBV12-4 to TRBJ1-4, with D perhaps TRBD1 (5 bases). The ends were cut back, 5 bases at V and 10 bases at J, with 14 bases in the middle. This CDR3 has 13 residues. The CDR3 nucleotides read TGTGCCAGCAGTCCCTCGGGGGGGAGAAAACTGTTTTTT. Translating it yields CASSPSGGRKLFF.

This clone was observed once. The chain is built from TRBV12-3 or TRBV12-4 and TRBJ1-5; D unresolved. The CDR3 is 13 amino acids. The V and J ends lost 3 bases and 4 bases respectively, with 7 bases between them. CDR3 sequence reads: CASSFLQNQPQHF. The DNA for the CDR3 is TGTGCCAGCAGTTTCCTTCAGAATCAGCCCCAGCATTTT.

This clone was recorded once. V gene TRBV19 combines with J gene TRBJ1-5, with 9 bases lining up with TRBD1. The CDR3 is 15 amino acids. Germline CDR1 LNHDA, CDR2 SQIVND (reference sequence). Trimming removed 8 bases from V and 0 bases from J; junction bases left unmatched: 5. CDR3 bases: TGTGCCAGTTCCCGACAGGGGGATAGCAATCAGCCCCAGCATTTT. It is translated as CASSRQGDSNQPQHF.